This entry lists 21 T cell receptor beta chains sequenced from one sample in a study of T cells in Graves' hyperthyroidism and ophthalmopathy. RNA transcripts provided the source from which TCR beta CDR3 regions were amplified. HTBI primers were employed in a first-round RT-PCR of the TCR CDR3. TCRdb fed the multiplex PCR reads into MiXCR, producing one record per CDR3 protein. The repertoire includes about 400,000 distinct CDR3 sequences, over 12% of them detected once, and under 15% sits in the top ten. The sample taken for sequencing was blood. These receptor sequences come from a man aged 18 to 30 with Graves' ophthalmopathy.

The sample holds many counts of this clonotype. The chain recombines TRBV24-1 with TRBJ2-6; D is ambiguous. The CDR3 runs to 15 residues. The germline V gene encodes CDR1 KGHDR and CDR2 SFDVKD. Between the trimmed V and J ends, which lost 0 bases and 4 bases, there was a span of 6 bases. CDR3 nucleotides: TGTGCCACCAGTGATTTGGGGTCGGGGGCCAACGTCCTGACTTTC. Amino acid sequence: CATSDLGSGANVLTF.

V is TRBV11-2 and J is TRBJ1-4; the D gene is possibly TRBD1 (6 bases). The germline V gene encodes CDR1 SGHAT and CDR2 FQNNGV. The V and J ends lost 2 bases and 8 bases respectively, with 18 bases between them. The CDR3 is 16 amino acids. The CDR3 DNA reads TGTGCCAGCAGCTTAATTAATTTCGGGGGGCGCGAAAAACTGTTTTTT. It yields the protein CASSLINFGGREKLFF. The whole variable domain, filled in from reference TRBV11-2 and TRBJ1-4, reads EAGVAQSPRYKIIEKRQSVAFWCNPISGHATLYWYQQILGQGPKLLIQFQNNGVVDDSQLPKDRFSAERLKGVDSTLKIQPAKLEDSAVYLCASSLINFGGREKLFFGSGTQLSVL.

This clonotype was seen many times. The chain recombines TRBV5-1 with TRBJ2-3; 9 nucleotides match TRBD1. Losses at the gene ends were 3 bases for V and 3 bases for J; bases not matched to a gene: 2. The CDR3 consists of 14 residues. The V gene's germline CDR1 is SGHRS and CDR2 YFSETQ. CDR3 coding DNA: TGCGCCAGCAGCTCACAGGGGGCTACAGATACGCAGTATTTT. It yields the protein CASSSQGATDTQYF.

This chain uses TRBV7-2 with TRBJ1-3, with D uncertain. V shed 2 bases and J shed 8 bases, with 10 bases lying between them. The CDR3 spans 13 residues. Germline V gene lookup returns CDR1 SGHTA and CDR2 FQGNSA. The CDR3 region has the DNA TGTGCCAGCAGCTTATCTCCGCTCTACACCATATATTTT. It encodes CASSLSPLYTIYF.

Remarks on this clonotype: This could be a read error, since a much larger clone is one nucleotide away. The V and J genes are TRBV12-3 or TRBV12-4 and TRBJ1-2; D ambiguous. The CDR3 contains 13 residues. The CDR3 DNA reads TGTGCCAGCAGTTTAAACAGCTACTATGGCCACACCTTC. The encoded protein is CASSLNSYYGHTF.

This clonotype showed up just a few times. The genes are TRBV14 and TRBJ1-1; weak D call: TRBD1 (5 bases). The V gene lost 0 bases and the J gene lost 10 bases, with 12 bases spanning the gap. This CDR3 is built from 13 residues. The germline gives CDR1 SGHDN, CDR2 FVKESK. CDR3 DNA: TGTGCCAGCAGCCAAGATGCCAGGGCGGCAGCTTTCTTT. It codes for CASSQDARAAAFF.

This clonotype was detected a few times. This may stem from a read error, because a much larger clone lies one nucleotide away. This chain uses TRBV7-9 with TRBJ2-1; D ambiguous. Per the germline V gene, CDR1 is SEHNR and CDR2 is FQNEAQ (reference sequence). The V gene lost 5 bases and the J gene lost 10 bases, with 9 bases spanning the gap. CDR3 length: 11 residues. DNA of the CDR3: TGTGCCAGCAGCCCAGGCCTCGAGCAGTTCTTC. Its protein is CASSPGLEQFF.

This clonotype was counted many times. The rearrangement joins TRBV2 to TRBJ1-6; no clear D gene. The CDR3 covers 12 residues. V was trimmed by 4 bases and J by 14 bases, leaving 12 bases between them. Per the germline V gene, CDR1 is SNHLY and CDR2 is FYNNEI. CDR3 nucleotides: TGTGCCAGCAGTGCTGAGGTGCTCACCCTCCACTTT. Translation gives CASSAEVLTLHF.

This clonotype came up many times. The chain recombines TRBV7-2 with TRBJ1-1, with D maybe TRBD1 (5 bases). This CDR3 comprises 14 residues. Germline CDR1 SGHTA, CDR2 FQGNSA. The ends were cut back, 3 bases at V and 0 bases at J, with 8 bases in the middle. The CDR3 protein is CASSLGVMNTEAFF. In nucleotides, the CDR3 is TGTGCCAGCAGCTTGGGGGTTATGAACACTGAAGCTTTCTTT. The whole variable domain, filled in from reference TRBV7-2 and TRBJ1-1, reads GAGVSQSPSNKVTEKGKDVELRCDPISGHTALYWYRQSLGQGLEFLIYFQGNSAPDKSGLPSDRFSAERTGGSVSTLTIQRTQQEDSAVYLCASSLGVMNTEAFFGQGTRLTVV.

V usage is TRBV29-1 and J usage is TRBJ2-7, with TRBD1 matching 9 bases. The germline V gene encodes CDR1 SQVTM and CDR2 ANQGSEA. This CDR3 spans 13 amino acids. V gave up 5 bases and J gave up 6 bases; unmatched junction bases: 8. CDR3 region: CSVQEQGAGEQYF. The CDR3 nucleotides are TGCAGCGTTCAGGAACAGGGGGCGGGCGAGCAGTACTTC.

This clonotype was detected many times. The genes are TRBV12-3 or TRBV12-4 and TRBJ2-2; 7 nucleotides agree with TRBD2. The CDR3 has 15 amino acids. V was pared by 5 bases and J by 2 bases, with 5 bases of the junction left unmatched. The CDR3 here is CASSTSGANTGELFF. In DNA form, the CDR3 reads TGTGCCAGCAGTACCAGCGGGGCTAACACCGGGGAGCTGTTTTTT.

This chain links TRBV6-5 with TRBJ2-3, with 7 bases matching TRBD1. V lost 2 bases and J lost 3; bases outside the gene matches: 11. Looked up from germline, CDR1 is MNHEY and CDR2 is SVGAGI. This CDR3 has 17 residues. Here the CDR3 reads CASSYITITGDTDTQYF. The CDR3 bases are TGTGCCAGCAGTTACATAACAATTACAGGGGATACAGATACGCAGTATTTT.

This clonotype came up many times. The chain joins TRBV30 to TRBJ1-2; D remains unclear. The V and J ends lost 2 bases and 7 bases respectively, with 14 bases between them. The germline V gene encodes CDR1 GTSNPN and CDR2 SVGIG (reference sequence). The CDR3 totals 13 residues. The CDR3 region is CAWSPRRESGYTF. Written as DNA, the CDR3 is TGTGCCTGGAGTCCCCGAAGGGAGAGTGGCTACACCTTC.

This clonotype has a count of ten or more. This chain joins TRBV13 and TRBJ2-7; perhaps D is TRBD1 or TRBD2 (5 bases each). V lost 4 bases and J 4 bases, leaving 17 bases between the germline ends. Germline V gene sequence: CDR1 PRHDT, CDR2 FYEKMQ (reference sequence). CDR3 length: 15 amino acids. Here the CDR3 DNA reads TGTGCCAGCAGCTCTACGGGACGGGGAAATTACGAGCAGTACTTC. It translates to CASSSTGRGNYEQYF. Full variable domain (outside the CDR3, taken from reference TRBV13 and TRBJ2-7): AAGVIQSPRHLIKEKRETATLKCYPIPRHDTVYWYQQGPGQDPQFLISFYEKMQSDKGSIPDRFSAQQFSDYHSELNMSSLELGDSALYFCASSSTGRGNYEQYFGPGTRLTVT.

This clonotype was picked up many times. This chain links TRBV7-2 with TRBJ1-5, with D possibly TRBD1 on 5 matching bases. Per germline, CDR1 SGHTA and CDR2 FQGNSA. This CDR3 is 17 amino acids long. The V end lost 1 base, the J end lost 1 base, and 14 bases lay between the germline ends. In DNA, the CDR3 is TGTGCCAGCAGCTTAGGCGGGGGGGGTTCCAGCAATCAGCCCCAGCATTTT. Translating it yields CASSLGGGGSSNQPQHF.

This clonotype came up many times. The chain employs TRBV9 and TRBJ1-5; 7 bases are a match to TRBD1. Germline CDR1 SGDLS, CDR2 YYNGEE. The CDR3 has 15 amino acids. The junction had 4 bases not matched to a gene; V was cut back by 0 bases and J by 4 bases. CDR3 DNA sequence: TGTGCCAGCAGCGTAGCGACAGGGCCAAATCAGCCCCAGCATTTT. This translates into CASSVATGPNQPQHF.

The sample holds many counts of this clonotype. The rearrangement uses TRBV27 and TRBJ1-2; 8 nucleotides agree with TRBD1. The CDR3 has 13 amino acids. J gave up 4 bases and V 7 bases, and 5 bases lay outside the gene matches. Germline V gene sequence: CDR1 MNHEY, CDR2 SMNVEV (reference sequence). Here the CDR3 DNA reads TGTGCCAGCATCCAGACAGGGGTCTATGGCTACACCTTC. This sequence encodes CASIQTGVYGYTF.

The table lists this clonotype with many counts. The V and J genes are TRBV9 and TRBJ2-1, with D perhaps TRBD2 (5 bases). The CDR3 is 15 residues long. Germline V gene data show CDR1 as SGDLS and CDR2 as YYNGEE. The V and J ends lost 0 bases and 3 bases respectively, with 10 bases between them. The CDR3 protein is CASSVGGGGYNEQFF. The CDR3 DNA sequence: TGTGCCAGCAGCGTAGGCGGAGGAGGCTACAATGAGCAGTTCTTC.

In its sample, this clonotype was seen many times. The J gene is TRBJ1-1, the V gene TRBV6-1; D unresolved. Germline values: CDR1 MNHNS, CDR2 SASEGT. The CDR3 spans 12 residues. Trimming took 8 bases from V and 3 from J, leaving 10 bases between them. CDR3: CASLVSDTEAFF. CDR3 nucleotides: TGTGCCAGCCTAGTCTCAGACACTGAAGCTTTCTTT.

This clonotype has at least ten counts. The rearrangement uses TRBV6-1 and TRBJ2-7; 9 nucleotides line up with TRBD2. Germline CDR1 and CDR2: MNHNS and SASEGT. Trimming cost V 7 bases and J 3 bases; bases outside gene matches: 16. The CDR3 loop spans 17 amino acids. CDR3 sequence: CASNPTSGPFIRYEQYF. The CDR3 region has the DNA TGTGCCAGCAACCCTACTAGCGGGCCCTTCATTCGCTACGAGCAGTACTTC.

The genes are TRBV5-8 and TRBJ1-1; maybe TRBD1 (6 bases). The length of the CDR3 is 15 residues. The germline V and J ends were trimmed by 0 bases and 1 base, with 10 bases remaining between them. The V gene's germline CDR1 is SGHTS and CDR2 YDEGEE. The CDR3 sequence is CASSLAGVQNTEAFF. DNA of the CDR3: TGTGCCAGCAGCTTGGCAGGGGTCCAGAACACTGAAGCTTTCTTT.